The rows below give T cell receptor beta chains drawn from one sample of a study of blood T cell repertoires in COVID-19. Some clones are missing from TCRdb's copy, which holds only in-frame ones; the method was immunoSEQ multiplex PCR. This table has 290,000 or so clones, roughly nine tenths appearing once. The sequenced sample consisted of peripheral blood. These receptors all come from a man aged 18 to 29 with active or convalescent COVID-19. Both conserved end residues are part of each CDR3. D genes are given only for firm matches. Rows may omit the clone size; those that give it use once, few, many or a size class.

abundance	d_gene	v_gene	j_gene	CDR3nt	CDR3aa
NA	TRBD1	TRBV18	TRBJ1-5	TGTGCCAGCTCACCGGGACAGGGGATCGGTCAGCCCCAGCATTTT	CASSPGQGIGQPQHF
NA	NA	TRBV5-1	TRBJ2-7	TGCGCCAGCAGCTTGGGCGGACTATCAGTTTACGAGCAGTACTTC	CASSLGGLSVYEQYF
once	NA	TRBV7-5	TRBJ2-5	TGTGCCAGAAGCTGGCAGGGACAGGGGCACGAGACCCAGTACTTC	CARSWQGQGHETQYF
NA	TRBD1	TRBV12-5	TRBJ2-1	TGTGCTAGTGGTTTCGCGACCGGGACAGCTTTCAATGAGCAGTTCTTC	CASGFATGTAFNEQFF
NA	NA	TRBV6-5	TRBJ2-5	TGTGCCAGCAGTTACGGGCAGGGCCGGAGGACCCAGTACTTC	CASSYGQGRRTQYF
NA	TRBD1	TRBV5-6	TRBJ2-5	TGTGCCAGCAGCTGGGGGACAGTCCAAGAGACCCAGTACTTC	CASSWGTVQETQYF
NA	NA	TRBV3-1/TRBV3-2	TRBJ1-2	TGTGCCAGCAGCCAAGATCGCGGGGACGGGCTAGGGGGCTACACCTTC	CASSQDRGDGLGGYTF
NA	TRBD2	TRBV6-5	TRBJ2-3	TGTGCCAGCAGAGGGACTAGCTCCGATTCGCAGTATTTT	CASRGTSSDSQYF
NA	NA	TRBV27	TRBJ1-2	TGTGCCAGCAGTAGAAAGACAGACGGCTATGGCTACACCTTC	CASSRKTDGYGYTF
NA	NA	TRBV27	TRBJ2-7	TGTGCCAGCAGTTTATCTGGCGGTAGGGGCTACGAGCAGTACTTC	CASSLSGGRGYEQYF
NA	TRBD2	TRBV3-1/TRBV3-2	TRBJ2-5	TGTGCCAGCAGCCCTCCCAGACTAGCGGGGCAAGAGACCCAGTACTTC	CASSPPRLAGQETQYF
NA	NA	TRBV19	TRBJ2-3	TGTGCCAGTGCAAATCTAGGCACAGATACGCAGTATTTT	CASANLGTDTQYF
NA	TRBD1	TRBV4-3	TRBJ1-4	TGCGCCAGCAGCCAAGAAGACAGGGTGGATGAAAAACTGTTTTTT	CASSQEDRVDEKLFF
NA	TRBD2	TRBV7-9	TRBJ2-1	TGTGCCAGCAGCTCGGGGGGGCCTCCGAATGAGCAGTTCTTC	CASSSGGPPNEQFF
NA	TRBD1	TRBV29-1	TRBJ1-1	TGCAGCGTTTCCCGACAGGGCGCTGAAGCTTTCTTT	CSVSRQGAEAFF
NA	NA	TRBV23-1	TRBJ1-3	TGCGCCAGCAGCCTACCGGGGGGCCCCCGGAGACTTTTCACCATATATTTT	CASSLPGGPRRLFTIYF
NA	NA	TRBV5-5	TRBJ1-6	TGTGCCAGCAGCCCGACTACAGGGAATTCACCCCTCCACTTT	CASSPTTGNSPLHF
NA	NA	TRBV24-1	TRBJ1-5	TGTGCCACCAGTGATAGGAGGGGCCCCGCCAGCCAGCCCCAGCATTTT	CATSDRRGPASQPQHF
NA	TRBD1	TRBV6-6	TRBJ1-1	TGTGCCAGCAGTTACGTACAGGGGGCCTCGGAAGCTTTCTTT	CASSYVQGASEAFF
NA	TRBD2	TRBV28	TRBJ2-3	TGTGCCAGCAGTCCCGGGACTACGACTAGCACAGATACGCAGTATTTT	CASSPGTTTSTDTQYF
NA	NA	TRBV5-1	TRBJ1-4	TGCGCCAGCAGCTTGACGACAGTTAGCAATGAAAAACTGTTTTTT	CASSLTTVSNEKLFF
NA	NA	TRBV10-1	TRBJ1-5	TGCGCCAGCAGTGGCGGCAGGGTTGGAAGTTTTGGCAATCAGCCCCAGCATTTT	CASSGGRVGSFGNQPQHF
NA	TRBD2	TRBV5-6	TRBJ2-1	TGTGCCAGCAGCCCTGGGACTAGCGGGAAATACAATGAGCAGTTCTTC	CASSPGTSGKYNEQFF
NA	NA	TRBV2	TRBJ2-2	TGTGCCAGCAGTGAAGTAGCTAGCCCTGCGAACACCGGGGAGCTGTTTTTT	CASSEVASPANTGELFF
NA	TRBD1	TRBV28	TRBJ1-5	TGTGCCAGCAGTTTAATCGGGCGGGGACAGAGGGGCAATCAGCCCCAGCATTTT	CASSLIGRGQRGNQPQHF
NA	TRBD1	TRBV18	TRBJ2-5	TGTGCCAGCTCACGGGACAGGGGAGAGACCCAGTACTTC	CASSRDRGETQYF
NA	NA	TRBV5-1	TRBJ1-1	TGCGCCAGCAGCTTGGCTGGGCGGGGGCGCTTCCAAGCTTTCTTT	CASSLAGRGRFQAFF
NA	NA	TRBV12-3/TRBV12-4	TRBJ1-2	TGTGCCAGCAGTTTAGCCGGGTATGGCTACACCTTC	CASSLAGYGYTF
once	NA	TRBV28	TRBJ1-4	TGTGCCAGCAGGATTCGGGGTGAGACGGACCTTAATGAAAAACTGTTTTTT	CASRIRGETDLNEKLFF
NA	TRBD2	TRBV7-9	TRBJ2-7	TGTGCCAGCAGCCCCGATCGGACTAGCGGGGGGTACGAGCAGTACTTC	CASSPDRTSGGYEQYF
NA	NA	TRBV2	TRBJ1-3	TGTGCCAGCAGTGATGTCAGCACAGGTGTAAACACCATATATTTT	CASSDVSTGVNTIYF